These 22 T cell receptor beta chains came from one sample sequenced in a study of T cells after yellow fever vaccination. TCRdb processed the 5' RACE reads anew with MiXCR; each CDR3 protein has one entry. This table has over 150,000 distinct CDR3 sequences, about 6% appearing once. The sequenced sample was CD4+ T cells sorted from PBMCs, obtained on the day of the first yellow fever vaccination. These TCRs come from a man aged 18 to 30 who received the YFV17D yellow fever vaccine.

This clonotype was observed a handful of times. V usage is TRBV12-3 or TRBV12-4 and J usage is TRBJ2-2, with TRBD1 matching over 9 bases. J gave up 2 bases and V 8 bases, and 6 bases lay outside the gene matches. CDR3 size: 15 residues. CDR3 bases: TGTGCCAGCGGTGAGACAGGGGGAAACACCGGGGAGCTGTTTTTT. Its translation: CASGETGGNTGELFF.

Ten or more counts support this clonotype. The CDR3, as DNA: TGTGCCAGCAGCGTTCCGGGGAACACTGAAGCTTTCTTT. Translated, it gives CASSVPGNTEAFF. The V gene is TRBV6-5, the J gene TRBJ1-1; no clear D. CDR1 is MNHEY and CDR2 is SVGAGI in the germline V gene. V lost 6 bases, J lost 1 base, and 9 bases lay in between. This CDR3 spans 13 amino acids.

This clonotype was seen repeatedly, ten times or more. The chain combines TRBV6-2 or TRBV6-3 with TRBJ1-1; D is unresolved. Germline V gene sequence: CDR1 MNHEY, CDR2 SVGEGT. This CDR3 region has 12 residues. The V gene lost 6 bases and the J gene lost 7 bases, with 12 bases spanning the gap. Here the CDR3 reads CASRTTQFEAFF. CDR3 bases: TGTGCCAGCAGAACAACTCAATTTGAAGCTTTCTTT.

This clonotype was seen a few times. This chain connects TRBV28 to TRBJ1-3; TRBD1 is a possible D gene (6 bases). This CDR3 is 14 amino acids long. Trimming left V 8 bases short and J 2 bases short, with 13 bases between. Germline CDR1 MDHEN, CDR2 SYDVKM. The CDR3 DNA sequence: TGTGCCAGCGGCAGGGACACGGCTGGAAACACCATATATTTT. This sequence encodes CASGRDTAGNTIYF.

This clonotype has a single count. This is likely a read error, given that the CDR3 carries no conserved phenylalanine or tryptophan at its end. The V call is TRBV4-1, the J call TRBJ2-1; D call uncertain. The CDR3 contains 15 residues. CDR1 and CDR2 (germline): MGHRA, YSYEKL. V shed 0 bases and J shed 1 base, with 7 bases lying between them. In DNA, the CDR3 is TGCGCCAGCAGCCAAGAGGAACAGTCCTACAATGAGCAGTTCTAC. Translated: CASSQEEQSYNEQFY.

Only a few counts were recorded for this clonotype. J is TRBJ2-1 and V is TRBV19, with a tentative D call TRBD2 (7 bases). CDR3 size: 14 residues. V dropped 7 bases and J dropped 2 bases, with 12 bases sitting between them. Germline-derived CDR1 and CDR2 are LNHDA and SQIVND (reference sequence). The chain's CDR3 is CASNMGGPYNEQFF. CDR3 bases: TGTGCCAGTAACATGGGGGGGCCCTACAATGAGCAGTTCTTC.

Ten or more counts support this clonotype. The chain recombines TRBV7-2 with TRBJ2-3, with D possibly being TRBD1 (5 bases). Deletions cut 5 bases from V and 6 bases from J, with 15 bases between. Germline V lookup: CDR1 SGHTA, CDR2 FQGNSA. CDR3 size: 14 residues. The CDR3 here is CASSARQFPDTQYF. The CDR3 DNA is TGTGCCAGCAGCGCACGACAGTTTCCTGATACGCAGTATTTT.

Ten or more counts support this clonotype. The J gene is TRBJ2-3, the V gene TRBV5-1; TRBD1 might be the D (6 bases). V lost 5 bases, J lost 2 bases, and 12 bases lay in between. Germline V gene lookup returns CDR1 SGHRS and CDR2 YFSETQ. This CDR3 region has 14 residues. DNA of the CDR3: TGCGCCAGCAGATCAGGACAGCTCACAGATACGCAGTATTTT. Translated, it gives CASRSGQLTDTQYF. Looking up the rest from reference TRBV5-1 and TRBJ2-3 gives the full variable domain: KAGVTQTPRYLIKTRGQQVTLSCSPISGHRSVSWYQQTPGQGLQFLFEYFSETQRNKGNFPGRFSGRQFSNSRSEMNVSTLELGDSALYLCASRSGQLTDTQYFGPGTRLTVL.

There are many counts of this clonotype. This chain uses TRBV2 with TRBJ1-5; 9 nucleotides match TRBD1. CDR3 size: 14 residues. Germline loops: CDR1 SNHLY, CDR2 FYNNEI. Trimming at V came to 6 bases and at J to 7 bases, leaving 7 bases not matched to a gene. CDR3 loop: CASRGDREYQPQHF. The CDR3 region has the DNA TGTGCCAGCAGAGGGGACAGGGAGTACCAGCCCCAGCATTTT. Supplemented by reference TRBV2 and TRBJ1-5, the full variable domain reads EPEVTQTPSHQVTQMGQEVILRCVPISNHLYFYWYRQILGQKVEFLVSFYNNEISEKSEIFDDQFSVERPDGSNFTLKIRSTKLEDSAMYFCASRGDREYQPQHFGDGTRLSIL.

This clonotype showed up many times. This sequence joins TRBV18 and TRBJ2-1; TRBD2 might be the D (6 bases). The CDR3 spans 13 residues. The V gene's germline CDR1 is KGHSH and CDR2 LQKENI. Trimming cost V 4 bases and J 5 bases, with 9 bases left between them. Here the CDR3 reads CASSLLADNEQFF. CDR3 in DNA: TGTGCCAGCTCACTGTTAGCGGACAATGAGCAGTTCTTC.

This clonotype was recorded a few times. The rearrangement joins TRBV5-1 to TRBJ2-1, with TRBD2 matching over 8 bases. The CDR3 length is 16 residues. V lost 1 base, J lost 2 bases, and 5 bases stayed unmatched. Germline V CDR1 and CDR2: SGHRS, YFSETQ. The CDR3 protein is CASSLSAGAPYNEQFF. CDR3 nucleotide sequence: TGCGCCAGCAGCTTGTCAGCGGGGGCGCCCTACAATGAGCAGTTCTTC.

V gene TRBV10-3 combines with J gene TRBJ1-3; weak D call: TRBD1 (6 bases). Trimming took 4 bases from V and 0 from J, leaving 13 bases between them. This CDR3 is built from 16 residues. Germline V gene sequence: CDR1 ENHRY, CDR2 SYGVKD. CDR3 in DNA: TGTGCCATCAGTGGCCAACAGGGTAGCTCTGGAAACACCATATATTTT. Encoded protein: CAISGQQGSSGNTIYF.

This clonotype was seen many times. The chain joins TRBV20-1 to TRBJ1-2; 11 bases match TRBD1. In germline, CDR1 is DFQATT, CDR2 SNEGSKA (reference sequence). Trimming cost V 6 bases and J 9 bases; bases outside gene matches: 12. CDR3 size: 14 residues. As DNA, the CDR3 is TGCAGTGCCCTTACCGGGACAGGGGGGAGAAGCTACACCTTC. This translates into CSALTGTGGRSYTF.

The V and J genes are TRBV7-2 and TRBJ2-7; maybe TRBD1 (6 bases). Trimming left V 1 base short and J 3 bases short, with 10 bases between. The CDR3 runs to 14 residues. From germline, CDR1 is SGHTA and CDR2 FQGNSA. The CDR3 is CASSLERGYYEQYV. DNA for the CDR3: TGTGCCAGCAGCTTAGAAAGGGGGTACTACGAGCAGTACGTC.

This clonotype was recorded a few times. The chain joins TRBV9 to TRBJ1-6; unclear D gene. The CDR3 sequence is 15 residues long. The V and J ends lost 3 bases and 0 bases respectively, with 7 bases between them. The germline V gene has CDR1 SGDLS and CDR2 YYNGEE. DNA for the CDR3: TGTGCCAGCAGCGGTGTAAGCTCCTATAATTCACCCCTCCACTTT. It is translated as CASSGVSSYNSPLHF.

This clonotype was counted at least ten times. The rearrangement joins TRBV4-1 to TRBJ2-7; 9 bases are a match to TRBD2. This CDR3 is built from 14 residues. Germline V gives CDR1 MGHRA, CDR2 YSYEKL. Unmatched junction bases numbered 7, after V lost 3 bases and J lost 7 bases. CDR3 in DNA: TGCGCCAGCAGCCAGTATAGCGGGGGCTGGGAGCAGTACTTC. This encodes CASSQYSGGWEQYF.

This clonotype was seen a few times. CDR3 sequence reads: CATSDSSARGGLNEQFF. The CDR3 region has the DNA TGTGCCACCAGTGATTCCTCGGCCAGGGGTGGACTAAATGAGCAGTTCTTC. The chain employs TRBV24-1 and TRBJ2-1; D may match TRBD1 or TRBD2 (6 bases each). Trimming pared 2 bases from V and 7 bases from J, leaving 20 bases between. The CDR3 covers 17 residues. Germline V gene data show CDR1 as KGHDR and CDR2 as SFDVKD.

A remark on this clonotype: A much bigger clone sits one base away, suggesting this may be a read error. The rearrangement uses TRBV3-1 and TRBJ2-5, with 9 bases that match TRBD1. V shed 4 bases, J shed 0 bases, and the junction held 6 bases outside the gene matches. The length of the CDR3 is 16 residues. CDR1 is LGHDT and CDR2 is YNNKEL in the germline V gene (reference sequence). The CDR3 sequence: CASSRDGTGYQETQYF. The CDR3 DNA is TGTGCCAGCAGCCGAGACGGGACAGGGTACCAAGAGACCCAGTACTTC.

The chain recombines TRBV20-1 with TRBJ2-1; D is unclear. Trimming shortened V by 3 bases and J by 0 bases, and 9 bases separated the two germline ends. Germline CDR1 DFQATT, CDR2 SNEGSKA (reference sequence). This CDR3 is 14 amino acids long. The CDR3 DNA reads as TGCAGTGCTAGTAACGCATACTCCTACAATGAGCAGTTCTTC. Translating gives CSASNAYSYNEQFF.

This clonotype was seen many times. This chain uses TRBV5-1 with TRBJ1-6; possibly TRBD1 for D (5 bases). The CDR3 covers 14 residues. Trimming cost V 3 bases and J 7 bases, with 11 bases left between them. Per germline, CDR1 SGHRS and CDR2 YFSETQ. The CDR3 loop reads CASSWTGVNSPLHF. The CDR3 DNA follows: TGCGCCAGCAGCTGGACGGGGGTAAATTCACCCCTCCACTTT.

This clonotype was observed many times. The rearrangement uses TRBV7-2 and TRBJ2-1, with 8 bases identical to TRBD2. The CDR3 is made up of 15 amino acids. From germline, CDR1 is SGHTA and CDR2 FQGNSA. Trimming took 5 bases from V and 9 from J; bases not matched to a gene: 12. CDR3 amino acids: CASSRGGLLEGEQFF. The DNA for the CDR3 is TGTGCCAGCAGCCGGGGGGGACTCTTGGAAGGTGAGCAGTTCTTC.

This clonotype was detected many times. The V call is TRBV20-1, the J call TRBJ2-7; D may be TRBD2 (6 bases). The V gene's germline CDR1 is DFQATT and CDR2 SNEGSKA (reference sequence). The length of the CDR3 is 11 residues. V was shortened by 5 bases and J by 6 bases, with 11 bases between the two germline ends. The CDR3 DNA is TGCAGTGCTCGTCCGGGGGTCGAGCAGTACTTC. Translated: CSARPGVEQYF.